This is a list of T cell receptor beta chains from one sample in a study of blood T cell repertoires in COVID-19. TCRdb's copy holds only in-frame clones and misses some; the assay was immunoSEQ multiplex PCR. There are some 200,000 clones in the sample; approximately 85% occur only once, and about 2.5% lies in the top ten. Material for sequencing was peripheral blood. These receptors were taken from a woman aged 70 to 79 with COVID-19, enrolled during active disease. Each CDR3 is given with its conserved first and last residue. Fields, in order: CDR3 length, J gene, clone size, D gene, V gene, CDR3 DNA, CDR3 protein. D genes are given only for firm matches. Expanded clones are given a class, and other clones once, few, many or no size at all.

length: 18
J: TRBJ2-5
size: -
D: TRBD1
V: TRBV6-2/TRBV6-3
DNA: TGTGCCAGCAGCCCTCCTGGTGGGGACAGGGCACGGCAAGAGACCCAGTACTTC
CDR3: CASSPPGGDRARQETQYF

length: 12
J: TRBJ1-1
size: once
D: -
V: TRBV11-3
DNA: TGTGCCAGCAGCATTGGGGGCTCTGAAGCTTTCTTT
CDR3: CASSIGGSEAFF

length: 13
J: TRBJ1-5
size: -
D: -
V: TRBV6-5
DNA: TGTGCCAGCAGTTACCCGGGGAGGCAGCCCCAGCATTTT
CDR3: CASSYPGRQPQHF

length: 14
J: TRBJ2-5
size: -
D: TRBD1
V: TRBV19
DNA: TGTGCCAGTAGTGTCCAGACAGGGCAAGAGACCCAGTACTTC
CDR3: CASSVQTGQETQYF

length: 14
J: TRBJ1-4
size: -
D: -
V: TRBV11-3
DNA: TGTGCCAGCAGCTTAATCAGCGCCAATGAAAAACTGTTTTTT
CDR3: CASSLISANEKLFF

length: 10
J: TRBJ1-2
size: -
D: -
V: TRBV6-5
DNA: TGTGCCAGCGGCAACTATGGCTACACCTTC
CDR3: CASGNYGYTF

length: 16
J: TRBJ2-5
size: -
D: TRBD2
V: TRBV4-3
DNA: TGCGCCAGCAGCCAGGGGACTAGCGGGCCTAGCGAGACCCAGTACTTC
CDR3: CASSQGTSGPSETQYF

length: 15
J: TRBJ1-2
size: -
D: TRBD1
V: TRBV4-1
DNA: TGCGCCAGCAGCCGAACAGGGGAGGAGGTTCGCGGCTACACCTTC
CDR3: CASSRTGEEVRGYTF

length: 17
J: TRBJ2-5
size: -
D: TRBD2
V: TRBV4-1
DNA: TGCGCCAGCAGCCAAAATTCCGGGACTAGCATCATTAAGACCCAGTACTTC
CDR3: CASSQNSGTSIIKTQYF

length: 12
J: TRBJ1-1
size: -
D: TRBD1
V: TRBV5-1
DNA: TGCGCCAGCAGCTTGAGGACAGGAGAAGCTTTCTTT
CDR3: CASSLRTGEAFF

length: 15
J: TRBJ1-3
size: -
D: -
V: TRBV3-1/TRBV3-2
DNA: TGTGCCAGCAGCCAAGGACGGGTTGCTGGAAACACCATATATTTT
CDR3: CASSQGRVAGNTIYF

length: 13
J: TRBJ2-7
size: -
D: -
V: TRBV7-2
DNA: TGTGCCAGCAGCTCAGGGCCCTTTTACGAGCAGTACTTC
CDR3: CASSSGPFYEQYF

length: 14
J: TRBJ2-7
size: -
D: TRBD2
V: TRBV27
DNA: TGTGCCAGCACCTTGACTAGCGGTTCAGAGGAGCAGTACTTC
CDR3: CASTLTSGSEEQYF

length: 15
J: TRBJ1-1
size: -
D: -
V: TRBV27
DNA: TGTGCCAGCAGTTTTATCGTCGGCGGATACACTGAAGCTTTCTTT
CDR3: CASSFIVGGYTEAFF

length: 13
J: TRBJ1-2
size: -
D: -
V: TRBV6-6
DNA: TGTGCCAGCAGTCACGGACAGAACTATGGCTACACCTTC
CDR3: CASSHGQNYGYTF

length: 15
J: TRBJ1-5
size: few
D: TRBD1
V: TRBV12-5
DNA: TGTGCTAGTGGCCCCGGACAGGGCGGCAATCAGCCCCAGCATTTT
CDR3: CASGPGQGGNQPQHF

length: 16
J: TRBJ2-3
size: once
D: -
V: TRBV5-4
DNA: TGTGCCAGCAGTACGGGGGGCCAAGCGCCGACAGATACGCAGTATTTT
CDR3: CASSTGGQAPTDTQYF

length: 12
J: TRBJ2-7
size: -
D: -
V: TRBV5-5
DNA: TGTGCCAGCAGCTTTTCAGGGGACGAGCAGTACTTC
CDR3: CASSFSGDEQYF

length: 13
J: TRBJ1-5
size: -
D: -
V: TRBV19
DNA: TGTGCCACAGGCCCAGGGCCAGATCAGCCCCAGCATTTT
CDR3: CATGPGPDQPQHF

length: 12
J: TRBJ1-6
size: once
D: -
V: TRBV19
DNA: TGTGCCAGTAGTATCGGGTTTTCACCCCTCCACTTT
CDR3: CASSIGFSPLHF

length: 14
J: TRBJ2-3
size: -
D: -
V: TRBV5-4
DNA: TGTGCCAGCAGCTTGGGAGAGAGACAGGATACGCAGTATTTT
CDR3: CASSLGERQDTQYF

length: 12
J: TRBJ1-5
size: once
D: -
V: TRBV5-4
DNA: TGTGCCAGCAGCTTTCCAAATCAGCCCCAGCATTTT
CDR3: CASSFPNQPQHF

length: 13
J: TRBJ2-7
size: -
D: -
V: TRBV27
DNA: TGTGCCAGCAGACCGACAGGCTACTACGAGCAGTACTTC
CDR3: CASRPTGYYEQYF

length: 13
J: TRBJ1-1
size: -
D: -
V: TRBV19
DNA: TGTGCCAGTAGTCTGGGCGTGAACACTGAAGCTTTCTTT
CDR3: CASSLGVNTEAFF

length: 16
J: TRBJ2-7
size: -
D: TRBD2
V: TRBV4-1
DNA: TGCGCCAGCAGCCAAGATCTAGCGGCCTCCTCCTACGAGCAGTACTTC
CDR3: CASSQDLAASSYEQYF

length: 14
J: TRBJ2-2
size: once
D: TRBD2
V: TRBV19
DNA: TGTGCCAGTAGCCCCGGGACTAGCCACGGGGAGCTGTTTTTT
CDR3: CASSPGTSHGELFF

length: 15
J: TRBJ2-3
size: -
D: TRBD2
V: TRBV2
DNA: TGTGCCAGCTCCGCCGGGGCGGGGGGGCCAGATACGCAGTATTTT
CDR3: CASSAGAGGPDTQYF

length: 13
J: TRBJ1-5
size: -
D: -
V: TRBV21-1
DNA: TGTGCCAGCAGCAAAGGTGAGGTCCAGCCCCAGCATTTT
CDR3: CASSKGEVQPQHF

length: 12
J: TRBJ2-3
size: -
D: -
V: TRBV9
DNA: TGTGCCAGCAGCCTAGGCGCAGATACGCAGTATTTT
CDR3: CASSLGADTQYF

length: 17
J: TRBJ1-4
size: -
D: -
V: TRBV6-2/TRBV6-3
DNA: TGTGCCAGCAGTTTTTCAACTTCCAGGGGATCTAATGAAAAACTGTTTTTT
CDR3: CASSFSTSRGSNEKLFF

length: 15
J: TRBJ1-2
size: -
D: -
V: TRBV5-5
DNA: TGTGCCAGTACAGGGACCCATTTGGGTGACTATGGCTACACCTTC
CDR3: CASTGTHLGDYGYTF

length: 18
J: TRBJ2-3
size: -
D: TRBD2
V: TRBV7-2
DNA: TGTGCCAGCAGCTTAGGAATATCGGGTAGCGGGGGTATTTCTACGCAGTATTTT
CDR3: CASSLGISGSGGISTQYF

length: 14
J: TRBJ1-3
size: -
D: -
V: TRBV2
DNA: TGTGCCAGCAGAAGCTCTGGGCCTGGAAACACCATATATTTT
CDR3: CASRSSGPGNTIYF

length: 13
J: TRBJ1-2
size: -
D: -
V: TRBV11-3
DNA: TGTGCCAGCAGCTCCAGGGAGGGCTATGGCTACACCTTC
CDR3: CASSSREGYGYTF

length: 16
J: TRBJ1-2
size: few
D: -
V: TRBV9
DNA: TGTGCCAGCAGCGTAGGGTGGGGCTCGGCTAACTATGGCTACACCTTC
CDR3: CASSVGWGSANYGYTF

length: 15
J: TRBJ1-2
size: -
D: TRBD1
V: TRBV5-1
DNA: TGCGCCAGCAGCTTGGCCGCCGACAGGGGAAGGGGCTACACCTTC
CDR3: CASSLAADRGRGYTF

length: 15
J: TRBJ1-4
size: few
D: -
V: TRBV4-2
DNA: TGTGCCAGCAGCCAAGATCCGCGGACTCCCGAAAAACTGTTTTTT
CDR3: CASSQDPRTPEKLFF

length: 13
J: TRBJ2-4
size: -
D: -
V: TRBV20-1
DNA: TGCAGTGCTAGTCGCGGCAGCTTAAACATTCAGTACTTC
CDR3: CSASRGSLNIQYF

length: 15
J: TRBJ2-3
size: -
D: TRBD2
V: TRBV7-2
DNA: TGTGCCAGCAGCGATAGCGGGGGGCCCACAGATACGCAGTATTTT
CDR3: CASSDSGGPTDTQYF

length: 14
J: TRBJ1-2
size: few
D: -
V: TRBV7-9
DNA: TGTGCCAGCAGCTCGCCACCCCCGGGTAGTGGCTACACCTTC
CDR3: CASSSPPPGSGYTF

length: 17
J: TRBJ2-7
size: few
D: TRBD1
V: TRBV27
DNA: TGTGCCAGCAGTCAACCTCTAACAGGGGGCGGCTTTTACGAGCAGTACTTC
CDR3: CASSQPLTGGGFYEQYF

length: 13
J: TRBJ1-1
size: -
D: -
V: TRBV6-2/TRBV6-3
DNA: TGTGCCAGCAGTCTTGCGGGCGGCACTGAAGCTTTCTTT
CDR3: CASSLAGGTEAFF

length: 15
J: TRBJ1-4
size: -
D: -
V: TRBV7-2
DNA: TGTGCCAGCAGCCTTATAAGTAGGGGCTATGAAAAACTGTTTTTT
CDR3: CASSLISRGYEKLFF

length: 15
J: TRBJ1-2
size: -
D: -
V: TRBV18
DNA: TGTGCCAGCTCACCACCTGAGGGAGCTAACTATGGCTACACCTTC
CDR3: CASSPPEGANYGYTF

length: 15
J: TRBJ1-3
size: -
D: -
V: TRBV19
DNA: TGTGCCAGTACTGACTACAGGGAGACTGGAAACACCATATATTTT
CDR3: CASTDYRETGNTIYF

length: 16
J: TRBJ1-1
size: -
D: TRBD1
V: TRBV6-6
DNA: TGTGCCAGCAGTTCCGCGAGCAGGGGGCCTGGGACTGAAGCTTTCTTT
CDR3: CASSSASRGPGTEAFF

length: 12
J: TRBJ2-1
size: -
D: -
V: TRBV11-3
DNA: TGTGCCAGCAGCACTCGGGGGTACGAGCAGTTCTTC
CDR3: CASSTRGYEQFF

length: 14
J: TRBJ1-6
size: -
D: -
V: TRBV28
DNA: TGTGCCAGCAGTTTGAGGGGGGGTTATTCACCCCTCCACTTT
CDR3: CASSLRGGYSPLHF

length: 13
J: TRBJ1-2
size: -
D: -
V: TRBV30
DNA: TGTGCCTGGGCCGGGGGAGGAACTAATGGCTACACCTTC
CDR3: CAWAGGGTNGYTF

length: 15
J: TRBJ2-1
size: -
D: TRBD2
V: TRBV6-2/TRBV6-3
DNA: TGTGCCAGCAGCCTTGGGGGACTAGGACGTAATGAGCAGTTCTTC
CDR3: CASSLGGLGRNEQFF

length: 14
J: TRBJ1-1
size: -
D: -
V: TRBV5-1
DNA: TGCGCCAGCAGCTTGGCCTACGAGAACACTGAAGCTTTCTTT
CDR3: CASSLAYENTEAFF